This T cell receptor beta chain emerged from a study of blood T cell repertoires in COVID-19. At the level of the study: The United States, Italy and Spain provided the acute and convalescent COVID-19 samples. Nucleic acid was either cDNA or gDNA, and it came from T cells, B-cell-depleted T cells, or PBMCs.

In the original workflow: Reference gene primer amplification yielded estimated nucleated cell counts. TCRdb's copy holds only in-frame clones and misses some; the assay was immunoSEQ multiplex PCR. V and J calls and clone size are those listed in that table; D and trimming were worked out from the DNA. This table holds tens of thousands of clones, roughly four fifths found once. V lost 2 bases and J lost 5, with 14 bases in between. The CDR3 is made up of 14 amino acids. CDR1 and CDR2 from the germline V gene are SGHRS and YFSETQ. Sample: peripheral blood. The V and J genes are TRBV5-1 and TRBJ2-7; D perhaps matches TRBD1 (6 bases). The source of this sequence is a woman in her seventies with acute or convalescent COVID-19. DNA of the CDR3: TGCGCCAGCAGCTTACCACAGGGACCCCACGAGCAGTACTTC. Amino acid sequence: CASSLPQGPHEQYF. Full variable domain (remainder filled in from reference TRBV5-1 and TRBJ2-7): KAGVTQTPRYLIKTRGQQVTLSCSPISGHRSVSWYQQTPGQGLQFLFEYFSETQRNKGNFPGRFSGRQFSNSRSEMNVSTLELGDSALYLCASSLPQGPHEQYFGPGTRLTVT.